Listed here is a single TCR beta chain. This sample was taken from a study of blood T cell repertoires in COVID-19. Looking at the study overall: T cells, B-cell-depleted T cells, or PBMCs provided the cDNA or gDNA that served as material.

Participants, roughly 18 to 90 years old, spanned 24 US areas. Cohort 3 donors were reported recovered after two negative PCRs, clearance, or symptom resolution. Original methodology: Reference gene primer amplification in the assay estimated nucleated cell counts. Data came from immunoSEQ multiplex PCR; TCRdb stores just in-frame clones and leaves some out. V, J and clone size reflect that table, while D and trimming were determined from the DNA. The data contain 250,000 to 300,000 clones, approximately 85% of them singletons. V lost 0 bases to trimming and J lost 4 bases, with 16 bases between them. The germline V gene has CDR1 MGHRA and CDR2 YSYEKL. The CDR3 totals 16 residues.

V gene TRBV4-1 combines with J gene TRBJ2-7; D possibly corresponds to TRBD2 (5 bases). The sequence was obtained from a woman aged 45-59 years who had recovered from COVID-19. The sequenced material came from PBMCs or T cells enriched from blood (not recorded which). The CDR3 protein is CASSQEGTGLLYEQYF. As DNA, the CDR3 is TGCGCCAGCAGCCAAGAGGGAACCGGACTGCTTTACGAGCAGTACTTC.